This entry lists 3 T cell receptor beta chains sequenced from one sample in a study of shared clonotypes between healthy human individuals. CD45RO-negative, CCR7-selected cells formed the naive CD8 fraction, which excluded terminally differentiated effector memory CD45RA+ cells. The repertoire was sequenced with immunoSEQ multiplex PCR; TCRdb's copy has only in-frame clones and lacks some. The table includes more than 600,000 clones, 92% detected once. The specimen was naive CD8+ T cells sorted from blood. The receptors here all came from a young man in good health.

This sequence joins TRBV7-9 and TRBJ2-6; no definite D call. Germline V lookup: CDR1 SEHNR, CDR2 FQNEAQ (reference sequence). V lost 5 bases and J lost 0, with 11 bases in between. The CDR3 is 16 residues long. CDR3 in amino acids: CASSPGPLSGANVLTF. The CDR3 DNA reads TGTGCCAGCAGCCCCGGACCGCTCTCTGGGGCCAACGTCCTGACTTTC.

In nucleotides, the CDR3 is TGCGCCAGCAGCCAAGAACCGGGATTTCTGTCCTACGAGCAGTACTTC. It encodes CASSQEPGFLSYEQYF. The chain links TRBV4-1 to TRBJ2-7; D may be TRBD2 (5 bases). The CDR3 sequence is 16 residues long. Trimming took off 0 bases at V and 1 base at J, with 13 bases between the two ends. Germline V gives CDR1 MGHRA, CDR2 YSYEKL.

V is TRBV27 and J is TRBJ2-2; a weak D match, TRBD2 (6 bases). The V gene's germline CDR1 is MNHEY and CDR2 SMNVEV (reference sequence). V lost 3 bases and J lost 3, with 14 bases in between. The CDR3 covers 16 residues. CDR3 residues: CASSFGAGRDTGELFF. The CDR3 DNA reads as TGTGCCAGCAGTTTTGGTGCGGGACGCGACACCGGGGAGCTGTTTTTT.